This T cell receptor (beta chain) was sequenced in a study of T cells in localized non-small cell lung cancer. Overall study results and limits: A single tumor region was sequenced, leaving heterogeneity possible. The study detected a median roughly 50 of the top 100 tumor clones in adjacent lung. In the blood, greater T cell density corresponded to longer overall survival. Highest T cell clonality was seen in uninvolved adjacent lung, surpassing that measured in tumor.

Concerning this clone: Antigen specificity is unknown.

Sequencing used immunoSEQ multiplex PCR; TCRdb keeps in-frame clones, though not all of them. The sample has tens of thousands of clones; 87% are singletons. The CDR3 is 15 amino acids. The germline V gene encodes CDR1 SGHRS and CDR2 YFSETQ. V gave up 4 bases and J gave up 5 bases, with 18 bases separating them. The TCR comes from a man aged 40-75 years with stage II squamous cell lung carcinoma. Specimen: PBMCs, collected before any cancer treatment. This chain joins TRBV5-1 and TRBJ1-1, with D hard to call. The CDR3 spells CASSPGSPFGTEAFF. For the CDR3, the DNA is TGCGCCAGCAGCCCGGGGTCTCCCTTTGGGACTGAAGCTTTCTTT.